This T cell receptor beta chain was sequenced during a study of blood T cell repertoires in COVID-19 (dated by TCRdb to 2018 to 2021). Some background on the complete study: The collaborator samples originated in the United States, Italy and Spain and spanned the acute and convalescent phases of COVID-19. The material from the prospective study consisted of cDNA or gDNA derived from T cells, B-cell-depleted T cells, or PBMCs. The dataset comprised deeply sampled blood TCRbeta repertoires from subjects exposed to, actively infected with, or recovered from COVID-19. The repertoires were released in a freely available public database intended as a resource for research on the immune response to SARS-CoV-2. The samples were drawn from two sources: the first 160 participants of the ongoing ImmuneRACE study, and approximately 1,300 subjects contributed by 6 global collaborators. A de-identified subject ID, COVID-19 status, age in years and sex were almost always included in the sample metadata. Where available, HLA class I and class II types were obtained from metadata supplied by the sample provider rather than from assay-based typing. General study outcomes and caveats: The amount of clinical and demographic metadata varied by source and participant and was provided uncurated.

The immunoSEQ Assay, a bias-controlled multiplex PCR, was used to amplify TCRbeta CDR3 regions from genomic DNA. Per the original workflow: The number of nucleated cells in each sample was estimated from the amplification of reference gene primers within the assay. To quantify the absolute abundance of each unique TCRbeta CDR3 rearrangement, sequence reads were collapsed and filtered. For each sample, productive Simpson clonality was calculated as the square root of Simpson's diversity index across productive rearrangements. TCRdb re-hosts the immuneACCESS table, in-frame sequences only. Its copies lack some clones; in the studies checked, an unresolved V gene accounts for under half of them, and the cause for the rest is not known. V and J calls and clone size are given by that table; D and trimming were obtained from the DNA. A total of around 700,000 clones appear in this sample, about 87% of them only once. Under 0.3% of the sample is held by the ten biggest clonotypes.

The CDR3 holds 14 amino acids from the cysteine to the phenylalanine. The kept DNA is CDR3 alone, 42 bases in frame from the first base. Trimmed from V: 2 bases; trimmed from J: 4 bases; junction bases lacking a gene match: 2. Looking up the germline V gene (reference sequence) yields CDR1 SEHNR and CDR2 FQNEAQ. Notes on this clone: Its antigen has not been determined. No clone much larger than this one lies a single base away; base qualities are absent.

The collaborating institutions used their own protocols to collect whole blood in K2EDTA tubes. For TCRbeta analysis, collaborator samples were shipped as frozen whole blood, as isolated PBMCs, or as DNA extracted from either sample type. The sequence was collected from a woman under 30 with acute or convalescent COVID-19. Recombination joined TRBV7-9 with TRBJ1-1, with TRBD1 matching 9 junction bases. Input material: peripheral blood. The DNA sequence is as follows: TGTGCCAGCAGCTTAAGACAGGGGGGCACTGAAGCTTTCTTT. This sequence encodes CASSLRQGGTEAFF.